This TCR beta chain was identified during a study of low-dose radiotherapy and immunotherapy resistance in tumors. With TRAV- and TRBV-specific primers, first-strand cDNA was made, covering the alpha and beta chains. The authors ran 15 to 25 PCR cycles to amplify TCRs with a constant-region primer and V-primer adapter. Each CDR3 protein is one row after TCRdb ran MiXCR on the reads. Of 15,000 to 20,000 distinct CDR3 sequences listed, about two thirds are singletons. Germline V lookup: CDR1 MDHEN, CDR2 SYDVKM. The CDR3 totals 14 residues. V gave up 5 bases and J gave up 2 bases, with 13 bases separating them.

The chain couples TRBV28 to TRBJ2-7; D tentatively fits TRBD1 or TRBD2 (5 bases each). The sequence derives from a human donor with advanced metastatic prostate, ovarian, gallbladder or colorectal cancer (not recorded which). This table probably holds off-target reads from a library built for another chain. The CDR3: CASSPRDGPYEQYF. For the CDR3, the DNA is TGTGCCAGCAGTCCCCGGGACGGGCCCTACGAGCAGTACTTC.